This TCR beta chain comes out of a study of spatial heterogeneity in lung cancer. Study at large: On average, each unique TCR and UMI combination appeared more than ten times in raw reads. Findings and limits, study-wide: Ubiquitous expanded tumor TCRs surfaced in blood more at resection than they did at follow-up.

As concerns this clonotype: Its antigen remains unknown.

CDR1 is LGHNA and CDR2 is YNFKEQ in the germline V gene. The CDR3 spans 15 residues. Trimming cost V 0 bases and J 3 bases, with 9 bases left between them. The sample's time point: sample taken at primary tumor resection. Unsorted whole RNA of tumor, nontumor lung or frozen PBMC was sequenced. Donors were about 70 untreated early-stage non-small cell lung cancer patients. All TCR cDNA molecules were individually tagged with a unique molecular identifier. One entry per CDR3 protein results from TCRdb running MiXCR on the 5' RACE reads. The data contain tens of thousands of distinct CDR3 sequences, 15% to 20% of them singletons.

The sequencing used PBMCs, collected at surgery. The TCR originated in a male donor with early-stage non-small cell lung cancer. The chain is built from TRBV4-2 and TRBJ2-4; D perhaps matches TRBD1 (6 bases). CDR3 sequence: CASSQESGVKNIQYF. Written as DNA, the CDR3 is TGTGCCAGCAGCCAAGAATCAGGGGTCAAAAACATTCAGTACTTC.